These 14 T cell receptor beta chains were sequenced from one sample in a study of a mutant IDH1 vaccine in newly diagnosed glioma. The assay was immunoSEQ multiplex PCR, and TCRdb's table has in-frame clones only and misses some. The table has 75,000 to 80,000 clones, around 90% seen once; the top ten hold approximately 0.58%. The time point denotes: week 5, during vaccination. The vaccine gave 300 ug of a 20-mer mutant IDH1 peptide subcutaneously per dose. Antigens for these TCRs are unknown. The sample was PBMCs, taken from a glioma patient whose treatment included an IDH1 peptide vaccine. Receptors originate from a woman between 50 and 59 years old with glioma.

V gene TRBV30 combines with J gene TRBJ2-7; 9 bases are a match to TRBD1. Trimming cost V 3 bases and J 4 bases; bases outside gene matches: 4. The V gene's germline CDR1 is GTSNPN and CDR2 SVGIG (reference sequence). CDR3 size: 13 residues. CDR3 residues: CAWRWTGVYEQYF. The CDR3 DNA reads TGTGCCTGGAGGTGGACAGGGGTGTACGAGCAGTACTTC. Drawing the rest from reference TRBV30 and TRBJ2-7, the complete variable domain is SQTIHQWPATLVQPVGSPLSLECTVEGTSNPNLYWYRQAAGRGLQLLFYSVGIGQISSEVPQNLSASRPQDRQFILSSKKLLLSDSGFYLCAWRWTGVYEQYFGPGTRLTVT.

The CDR3 spells CSVGAQGGTEAFF. CDR3 DNA sequence: TGCAGCGTTGGAGCCCAGGGGGGGACTGAAGCTTTCTTT. The rearrangement joins TRBV29-1 to TRBJ1-1; 7 positions match TRBD1. J gave up 5 bases and V 4 bases, and 7 bases lay outside the gene matches. The CDR3 is 13 amino acids. Germline V gives CDR1 SQVTM, CDR2 ANQGSEA.

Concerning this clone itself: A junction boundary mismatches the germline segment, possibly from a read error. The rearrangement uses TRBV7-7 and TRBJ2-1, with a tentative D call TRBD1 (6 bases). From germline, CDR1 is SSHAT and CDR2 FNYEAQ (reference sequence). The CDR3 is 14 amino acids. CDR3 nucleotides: TGTGCTAGCAGCTCAGGGACACTTTACAATGAGCAGTTCTTC. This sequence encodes CASSSGTLYNEQFF. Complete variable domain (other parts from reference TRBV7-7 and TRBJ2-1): GAGVSQSPRYKVTKRGQDVTLRCDPISSHATLYWYQQALGQGPEFLTYFNYEAQPDKSGLPSDRFSAERPEGSISTLTIQRTEQRDSAMYRCASSSGTLYNEQFFGPGTRLTVL.

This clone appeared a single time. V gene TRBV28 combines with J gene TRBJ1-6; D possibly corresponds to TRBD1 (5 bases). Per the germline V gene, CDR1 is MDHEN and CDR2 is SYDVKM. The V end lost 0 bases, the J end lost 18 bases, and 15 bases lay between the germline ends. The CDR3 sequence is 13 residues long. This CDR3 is CASSLWSGTDTHF. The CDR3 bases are TGTGCCAGCAGTTTATGGTCTGGGACCGACACCCACTTT.

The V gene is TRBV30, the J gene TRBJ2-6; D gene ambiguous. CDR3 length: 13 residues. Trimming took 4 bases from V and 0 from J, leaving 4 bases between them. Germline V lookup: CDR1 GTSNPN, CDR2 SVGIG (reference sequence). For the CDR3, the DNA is TGTGCCTGGAAGACCTCTGGGGCCAACGTCCTGACTTTC. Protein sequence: CAWKTSGANVLTF.

The CDR3 sequence: CASSEGQGARGGYTF. CDR3 in DNA: TGTGCCAGCAGCGAGGGACAGGGGGCGCGGGGTGGCTACACCTTC. The chain combines TRBV5-6 with TRBJ1-2; 12 positions agree with TRBD1. J gave up 7 bases and V 4 bases, and 8 bases lay outside the gene matches. CDR3 length: 15 amino acids. The germline V gene encodes CDR1 SGHDT and CDR2 YYEEEE.

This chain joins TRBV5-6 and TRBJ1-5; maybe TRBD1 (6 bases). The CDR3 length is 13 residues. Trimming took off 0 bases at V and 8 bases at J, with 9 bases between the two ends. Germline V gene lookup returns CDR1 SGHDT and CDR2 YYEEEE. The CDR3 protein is CASSLEGGKPQHF. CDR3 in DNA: TGTGCCAGCAGCTTGGAGGGGGGGAAGCCCCAGCATTTT.

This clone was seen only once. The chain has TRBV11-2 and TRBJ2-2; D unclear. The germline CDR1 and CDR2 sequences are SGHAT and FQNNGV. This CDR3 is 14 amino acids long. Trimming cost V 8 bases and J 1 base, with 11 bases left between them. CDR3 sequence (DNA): TGTGCCAGCTCCCCCGGCAGGAACACCGGGGAGCTGTTTTTT. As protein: CASSPGRNTGELFF.

Here the CDR3 reads CASSFRSPPYEQYF. The CDR3 DNA reads as TGTGCCAGCAGTTTTCGCAGTCCTCCCTACGAGCAGTACTTC. The chain uses TRBV27 and TRBJ2-7; the D is unclear. CDR3 size: 14 residues. Germline V gene lookup returns CDR1 MNHEY and CDR2 SMNVEV (reference sequence). Deletions cut 3 bases from V and 2 bases from J, with 11 bases between.

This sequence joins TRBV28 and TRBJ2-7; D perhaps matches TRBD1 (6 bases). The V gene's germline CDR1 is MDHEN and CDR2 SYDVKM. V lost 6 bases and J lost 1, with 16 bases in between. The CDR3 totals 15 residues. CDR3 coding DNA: TGTGCCAGCAGCTCCACAGGGCCGGAATCCTACGAGCAGTACTTC. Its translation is CASSSTGPESYEQYF.

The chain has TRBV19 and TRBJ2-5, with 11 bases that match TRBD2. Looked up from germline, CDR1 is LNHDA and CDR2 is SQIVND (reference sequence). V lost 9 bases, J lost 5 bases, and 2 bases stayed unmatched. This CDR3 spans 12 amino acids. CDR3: CASRLAGETQYF. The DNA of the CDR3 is TGTGCCAGCAGACTAGCGGGGGAGACCCAGTACTTC.

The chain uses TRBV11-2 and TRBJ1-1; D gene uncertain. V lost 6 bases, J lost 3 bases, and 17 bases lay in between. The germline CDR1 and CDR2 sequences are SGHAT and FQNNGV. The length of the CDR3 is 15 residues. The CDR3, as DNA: TGTGCCAGCAGACCGACGATAGGGTGGGACACTGAAGCTTTCTTT. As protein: CASRPTIGWDTEAFF.

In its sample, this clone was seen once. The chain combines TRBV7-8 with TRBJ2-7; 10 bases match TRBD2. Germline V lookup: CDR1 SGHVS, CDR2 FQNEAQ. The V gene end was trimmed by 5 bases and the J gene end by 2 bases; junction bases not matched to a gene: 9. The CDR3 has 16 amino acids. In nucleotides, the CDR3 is TGTGCCAGCAGCCCTTCTAGCGGGAGAATCCCCTACGAGCAGTACTTC. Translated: CASSPSSGRIPYEQYF.

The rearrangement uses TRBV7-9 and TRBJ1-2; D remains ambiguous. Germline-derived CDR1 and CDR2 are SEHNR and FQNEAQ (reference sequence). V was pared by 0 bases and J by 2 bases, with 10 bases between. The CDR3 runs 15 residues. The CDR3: CASSLAFNPNYGYTF. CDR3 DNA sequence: TGTGCCAGCAGCTTAGCGTTCAACCCCAACTATGGCTACACCTTC.